Shown below are 27 T cell receptor beta chains from a single sample sequenced in a study of PD-1 blockade in classical Hodgkin lymphoma. Time point in this sample: cycle 4 day 1 (C4D1), after five to seven weeks of nivolumab. Every single patient, without exception, relapsed after autologous stem cell transplantation, and brentuximab vedotin exposure varied. Generated by immunoSEQ multiplex PCR, the TCRdb table keeps only in-frame clones and is missing some. The sample lists about 21,000 clones, 75% to 90% seen once, with about an eighth in the top ten. This sample comprised peripheral blood mononuclear cells (PBMCs), obtained before the fourth cycle of nivolumab. The receptors originated from a human donor with classical Hodgkin lymphoma.

The rearrangement links TRBV27 to TRBJ2-5; 9 positions agree with TRBD1. There are 15 residues in the CDR3. J gave up 2 bases and V 5 bases, and 6 bases lay outside the gene matches. Germline V gene lookup returns CDR1 MNHEY and CDR2 SMNVEV (reference sequence). CDR3 sequence: CASSTRTGEQETQYF. CDR3 nucleotide sequence: TGTGCCAGCAGTACCCGGACAGGGGAACAAGAGACCCAGTACTTC.

This chain joins TRBV5-6 and TRBJ1-1; no clear D. The V gene lost 0 bases and the J gene lost 1 base, with 4 bases spanning the gap. Germline V lookup: CDR1 SGHDT, CDR2 YYEEEE. CDR3 length: 13 amino acids. The CDR3 sequence is CASSLDENTEAFF. The CDR3 DNA reads as TGTGCCAGCAGCTTGGACGAGAACACTGAAGCTTTCTTT.

The V call is TRBV7-6, the J call TRBJ2-2; D unclear. The CDR3 length is 16 residues. Germline CDR1 reads SGHVS; CDR2 reads FNYEAQ. V gave up 1 base and J gave up 3 bases, with 12 bases separating them. CDR3 region: CASSLVKSLDTGELFF. The CDR3 bases are TGTGCCAGCAGCTTAGTTAAGTCGTTGGACACCGGGGAGCTGTTTTTT.

This chain joins TRBV19 and TRBJ2-3; 14 positions match TRBD2. After removal of 3 bases from V and 1 base from J, the junction contained 9 bases not matched to a gene. From germline, CDR1 is LNHDA and CDR2 SQIVND (reference sequence). This CDR3 region has 19 residues. The CDR3 DNA reads TGTGCCAGTAGTATGCCTGGACTAGCGGGAGGTGGTGGCACAGATACGCAGTATTTT. Its protein is CASSMPGLAGGGGTDTQYF.

The V and J genes are TRBV19 and TRBJ1-1, with D unclear. CDR1 and CDR2 from the germline V gene are LNHDA and SQIVND (reference sequence). The length of the CDR3 is 14 residues. Trimming pared 3 bases from V and 1 base from J, leaving 9 bases between. The DNA of the CDR3 is TGTGCCAGTAGTATCTCCGGCGGGAACACTGAAGCTTTCTTT. Amino acids: CASSISGGNTEAFF.

This clone was counted only a few times. The chain links TRBV2 to TRBJ2-2, with D perhaps being TRBD1 or TRBD2 (5 bases each). CDR1 is SNHLY, CDR2 FYNNEI, per germline. The CDR3 has 15 amino acids. Trimming took off 7 bases at V and 1 base at J, with 13 bases between the two ends. The CDR3, as DNA: TGTGCCAGCACTGCCGGGACGGTGAACACCGGGGAGCTGTTTTTT. This sequence encodes CASTAGTVNTGELFF.

The chain is built from TRBV30 and TRBJ2-5; TRBD1 agrees at 8 bases. Germline CDR1 is GTSNPN and CDR2 is SVGIG (reference sequence). After removal of 3 bases from V and 2 bases from J, the junction contained 5 bases not matched to a gene. The CDR3 runs to 14 residues. CDR3 in DNA: TGTGCCTGGAGCACCGGGACAGGACAAGAGACCCAGTACTTC. This gives the protein CAWSTGTGQETQYF.

Written as DNA, the CDR3 is TGTGCCAGCAGCCTCCCCGAGGGAGGGTTCCCTTATTGGAACACTGAAGCTTTCTTT. This sequence encodes CASSLPEGGFPYWNTEAFF. The chain couples TRBV7-3 to TRBJ1-1; D call uncertain. The CDR3 runs 19 residues. Between the trimmed V and J ends, which lost 5 bases and 1 base, there was a span of 26 bases. CDR1 is SGHTA and CDR2 is FQGTGA in the germline V gene. Variable domain in full (rest from reference TRBV7-3 and TRBJ1-1): GAGVSQTPSNKVTEKGKYVELRCDPISGHTALYWYRQSLGQGPEFLIYFQGTGAADDSGLPNDRFFAVRPEGSVSTLKIQRTERGDSAVYLCASSLPEGGFPYWNTEAFFGQGTRLTVV.

J is TRBJ2-2 and V is TRBV7-9; D unresolved. Germline V CDR1 and CDR2: SEHNR, FQNEAQ (reference sequence). CDR3 size: 15 residues. Trimming took 1 base from V and 0 from J, leaving 6 bases between them. The CDR3 DNA reads as TGTGCCAGCAGCTTAGGAGCAGCGAACACCGGGGAGCTGTTTTTT. It is translated as CASSLGAANTGELFF.

The sample holds one count of this clone. The V call is TRBV6-5, the J call TRBJ2-7, with D perhaps given as TRBD1 or TRBD2 (5 bases each). The germline V gene has CDR1 MNHEY and CDR2 SVGAGI. The CDR3 extends over 13 amino acids. V was pared by 5 bases and J by 7 bases, with 15 bases between. DNA of the CDR3: TGTGCCAGCAGTCCCGGGACCTCACGGGAGCAGTACTTC. Its translation: CASSPGTSREQYF.

V is TRBV18 and J is TRBJ1-5; no clear D gene. Trimming removed 2 bases at V and 5 bases at J, with 13 bases between. Per germline, CDR1 KGHSH and CDR2 LQKENI. The CDR3 has 15 amino acids. The CDR3 DNA reads as TGTGCCAGCTCACCAGGCGGGAATTACGATCAGCCCCAGCATTTT. This translates into CASSPGGNYDQPQHF.

This chain joins TRBV20-1 and TRBJ1-2; no firm D call. The germline CDR1 and CDR2 sequences are DFQATT and SNEGSKA (reference sequence). The CDR3 contains 11 residues. Trimming shortened V by 1 base and J by 8 bases, and 8 bases separated the two germline ends. The CDR3 is CSARVRAGYTF. As DNA, the CDR3 is TGCAGTGCTAGAGTGCGAGCGGGCTACACCTTC.

V usage is TRBV10-3 and J usage is TRBJ1-1; 8 bases map to TRBD1. V shed 6 bases, J shed 3 bases, and the junction held 6 bases outside the gene matches. Germline V CDR1 and CDR2: ENHRY, SYGVKD. There are 14 residues in the CDR3. The CDR3 loop is CAISQGAEDTEAFF. The CDR3 nucleotides are TGTGCCATCAGCCAGGGGGCTGAAGACACTGAAGCTTTCTTT.

The V and J genes are TRBV19 and TRBJ2-3, with 7 bases aligning to TRBD2. The V gene's germline CDR1 is LNHDA and CDR2 SQIVND (reference sequence). V lost 6 bases, J lost 4 bases, and 7 bases stayed unmatched. The CDR3 totals 14 residues. The CDR3 loop reads CASRAGPASDTQYF. CDR3 nucleotide sequence: TGTGCCAGTAGAGCGGGGCCCGCCTCAGATACGCAGTATTTT.

This chain uses TRBV7-9 with TRBJ2-1; 8 nucleotides match TRBD1. V lost 4 bases, J lost 7 bases, and 15 bases stayed unmatched. Germline V gene data show CDR1 as SEHNR and CDR2 as FQNEAQ (reference sequence). The CDR3 length is 17 residues. The CDR3 here is CASSSLDGQGASNEQFF. The CDR3, as DNA: TGTGCCAGCAGCTCCTTGGACGGGCAGGGGGCTAGTAATGAGCAGTTCTTC.

The genes are TRBV4-2 and TRBJ2-7, with 7 bases fitting TRBD1. The V gene end was trimmed by 5 bases and the J gene end by 4 bases; junction bases not matched to a gene: 11. Germline V gene sequence: CDR1 LGHNA, CDR2 YNFKEQ. CDR3 length: 15 residues. CDR3 amino acids: CASSAGGNGPYEQYF. The DNA of the CDR3 is TGTGCCAGCAGCGCAGGGGGTAATGGTCCTTACGAGCAGTACTTC.

The chain combines TRBV19 with TRBJ2-7, with D uncertain. The ends were cut back, 2 bases at V and 2 bases at J, with 10 bases in the middle. The CDR3 consists of 14 residues. Germline V gene sequence: CDR1 LNHDA, CDR2 SQIVND (reference sequence). CDR3 loop: CASSITGGTYEQYF. DNA of the CDR3: TGTGCCAGTAGTATAACCGGTGGTACCTACGAGCAGTACTTC. Looking up the rest from reference TRBV19 and TRBJ2-7 gives the full variable domain: DGGITQSPKYLFRKEGQNVTLSCEQNLNHDAMYWYRQDPGQGLRLIYYSQIVNDFQKGDIAEGYSVSREKKESFPLTVTSAQKNPTAFYLCASSITGGTYEQYFGPGTRLTVT.

The CDR3 is CASSPRTGGEKLFF. The CDR3 DNA reads as TGTGCCAGCAGCCCTCGGACAGGGGGAGAAAAACTGTTTTTT. This rearrangement joins TRBV27 to TRBJ1-4; TRBD1 matches at 10 bases. Germline-derived CDR1 and CDR2 are MNHEY and SMNVEV (reference sequence). Losses at the gene ends were 6 bases for V and 8 bases for J; bases not matched to a gene: 6. The CDR3 extends over 14 amino acids.

The rearrangement uses TRBV29-1 and TRBJ2-7; TRBD1 is a possible D gene (5 bases). V lost 4 bases and J 5 bases, leaving 9 bases between the germline ends. The germline gives CDR1 SQVTM, CDR2 ANQGSEA. This CDR3 is 11 amino acids long. CDR3 in DNA: TGCAGCGTTGTCAGGGCCGACGAGCAGTACTTC. It yields the protein CSVVRADEQYF.

Only one count was recorded for this clone. The V and J genes are TRBV28 and TRBJ1-1; tentative D call: TRBD1 (5 bases). The CDR3 loop spans 14 amino acids. Trimming removed 3 bases at V and 8 bases at J, with 16 bases between. Looked up from germline, CDR1 is MDHEN and CDR2 is SYDVKM. CDR3 amino acids: CASSFPFRAREAFF. The CDR3 nucleotides are TGTGCCAGCAGTTTCCCCTTCAGGGCTAGGGAAGCTTTCTTT.

The V call is TRBV4-1, the J call TRBJ1-1; D remains unclear. The CDR3 sequence is 14 residues long. Germline CDR1 is MGHRA and CDR2 is YSYEKL. Trimming left V 4 bases short and J 2 bases short, with 11 bases between. CDR3 DNA: TGCGCCAGCAGCCTCACAGCCTTAAACACTGAAGCTTTCTTT. It translates to CASSLTALNTEAFF.

The V call is TRBV7-9, the J call TRBJ2-7, with unresolved D. CDR1 and CDR2 (germline): SEHNR, FQNEAQ (reference sequence). The CDR3 has 8 amino acids. The V and J ends lost 8 bases and 4 bases respectively, with 0 bases between them. The CDR3 DNA reads as TGTGCCAGCTACGAGCAGTACTTC. Its protein is CASYEQYF.

The genes are TRBV30 and TRBJ1-3; 7 bases map to TRBD1. CDR3 length: 15 residues. Trimming took 6 bases from V and 0 from J; bases not matched to a gene: 8. CDR1 and CDR2 (germline): GTSNPN, SVGIG (reference sequence). Written as DNA, the CDR3 is TGTGCCTGCTCCGGGACAGCGAGCTCTGGAAACACCATATATTTT. Translating gives CACSGTASSGNTIYF.

The rearrangement uses TRBV9 and TRBJ2-2; 12 bases agree with TRBD2. CDR3 size: 17 residues. J lost 0 bases, V lost 4 bases, and 4 bases had no gene match. Germline CDR1 SGDLS, CDR2 YYNGEE. This CDR3 reads CASSSRLAGANTGELFF. CDR3 DNA sequence: TGTGCCAGCAGCTCCCGACTAGCGGGAGCGAACACCGGGGAGCTGTTTTTT. The full variable domain, with the rest looked up from reference TRBV9 and TRBJ2-2, is DSGVTQTPKHLITATGQRVTLRCSPRSGDLSVYWYQQSLDQGLQFLIQYYNGEERAKGNILERFSAQQFPDLHSELNLSSLELGDSALYFCASSSRLAGANTGELFFGEGSRLTVL.

This sequence joins TRBV10-1 and TRBJ2-3; the D gene is possibly TRBD2 (5 bases). The CDR3 length is 18 residues. Germline loops: CDR1 WNHNN, CDR2 SYGVQD (reference sequence). Trimming left V 8 bases short and J 3 bases short, with 27 bases between. In DNA form, the CDR3 reads TGCGCCAGCGTAGGGAGAGGTCTCGGCCTGCTCACAACAGATACGCAGTATTTT. This encodes CASVGRGLGLLTTDTQYF.

The chain employs TRBV7-9 and TRBJ2-1, with TRBD2 matching over 7 bases. The CDR3 length is 14 residues. The J segment lost 5 bases and the V segment lost 2 bases, leaving 3 bases of the junction unmatched. From germline, CDR1 is SEHNR and CDR2 FQNEAQ (reference sequence). CDR3 in amino acids: CASSLLAVHNEQFF. CDR3 in DNA: TGTGCCAGCAGCTTACTAGCGGTACACAATGAGCAGTTCTTC.

The chain joins TRBV25-1 to TRBJ1-1; D call uncertain. CDR1 is MGHDK and CDR2 is SYGVNS in the germline V gene. Trimming removed 2 bases at V and 0 bases at J, with 7 bases between. This CDR3 spans 14 amino acids. The CDR3 sequence is CASSEGRLNTEAFF. The CDR3 DNA follows: TGTGCCAGCAGTGAAGGCAGGCTGAACACTGAAGCTTTCTTT.